This TCR beta chain was observed in a study of T-cell memory formation after mild COVID-19. Overall study: Across donors, TCR clusters were largely donor specific. The study, taken as a whole, reports: Unconfirmed was the SARS-CoV-2 specificity of second-wave clones that peaked on day 37.

Points on this clonotype: Its antigen is not identified.

Amplification by 5'RACE using constant-segment primers produced TCR alpha and TCR beta cDNA libraries that carried sample barcodes and UMIs. TCRdb reanalysed the 5' RACE reads using MiXCR and keeps one entry per CDR3 protein. Among approximately 260,000 distinct CDR3 sequences listed, 15% to 20% were seen once. The CDR3 runs to 16 residues. V shed 0 bases, J shed 12 bases, and the junction held 11 bases outside the gene matches. The V gene's germline CDR1 is MGHRA and CDR2 YSYEKL. The chain employs TRBV4-1 and TRBJ2-2; 9 nucleotides align to TRBD2. The sample was PBMCs or a T cell subset sorted from them (not recorded which). This clonotype was sampled from a man between 18 and 29 years old who had mild COVID-19 (a few samples of this study predate the infection). Cell type and time point are not known. CDR3 nucleotide sequence: TGCGCCAGCAGCCAAGAAGCGGGGGGCCTTCACCGGCAGCTGTTTTTT. Residues: CASSQEAGGLHRQLFF.